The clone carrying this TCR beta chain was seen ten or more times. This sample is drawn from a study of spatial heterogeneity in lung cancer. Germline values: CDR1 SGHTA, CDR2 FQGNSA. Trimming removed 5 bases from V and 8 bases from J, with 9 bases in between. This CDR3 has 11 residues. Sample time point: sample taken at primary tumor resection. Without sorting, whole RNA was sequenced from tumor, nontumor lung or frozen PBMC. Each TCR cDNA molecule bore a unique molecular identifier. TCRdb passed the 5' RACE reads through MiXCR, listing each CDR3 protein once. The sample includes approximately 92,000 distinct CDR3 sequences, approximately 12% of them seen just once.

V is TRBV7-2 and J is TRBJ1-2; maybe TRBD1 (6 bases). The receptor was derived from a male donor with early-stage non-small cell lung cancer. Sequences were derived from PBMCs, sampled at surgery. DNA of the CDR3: TGTGCCAGCAGCCCACAGGGAGGCTACACCTTC. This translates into CASSPQGGYTF.